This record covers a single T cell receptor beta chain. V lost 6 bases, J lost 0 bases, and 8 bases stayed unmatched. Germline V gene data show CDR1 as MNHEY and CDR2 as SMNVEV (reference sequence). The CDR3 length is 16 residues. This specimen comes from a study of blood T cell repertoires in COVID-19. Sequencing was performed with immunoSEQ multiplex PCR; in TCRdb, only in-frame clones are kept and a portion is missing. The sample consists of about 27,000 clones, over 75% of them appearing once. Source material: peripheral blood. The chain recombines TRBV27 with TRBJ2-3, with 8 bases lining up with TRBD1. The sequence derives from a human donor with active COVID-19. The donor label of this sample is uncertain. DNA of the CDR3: TGTGCCAGCAGCCCTGGACAGGGAGAGAGCACAGATACGCAGTATTTT. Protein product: CASSPGQGESTDTQYF.